These T cell receptor beta chains were read from a single sample in a study of post-analysis software for immune sequencing data. TCRdb ran MiXCR on the PCR reads and lists one entry per CDR3 protein. This table has about 460,000 distinct CDR3 sequences, 40% to 55% appearing once. The sequenced sample consisted of blood. The receptors were gathered from a girl aged 5 to 17 with multiple sclerosis. The CDR3 runs from the conserved cysteine through the conserved F or W. The D gene is left open where the match is weak. Rows give clone size only sometimes, using once, few, many, or a class for an expanded clone.

j_gene | v_gene | d_gene | abundance | CDR3nt | CDR3aa
TRBJ2-7 | TRBV5-1 | TRBD1 | few | TGCGCCAGCCGGACAGGGCTGGCCGCCGAGCAGTACTTC | CASRTGLAAEQYF
TRBJ1-5 | TRBV3-1 | . | . | TGTGCCAGCAGCCAAGGGAACAGGCAGCCCCAGCATTTT | CASSQGNRQPQHF
TRBJ2-1 | TRBV2 | . | . | TGTGCCAGCGGACGGACACAAGGGGTAAATGAGCAGTTCTTC | CASGRTQGVNEQFF
TRBJ2-2 | TRBV2 | TRBD1 | . | TGTGCCAGGAGAACCGGGACAGGGGTCACCGGGGAGCTGTTTTTT | CARRTGTGVTGELFF
TRBJ2-3 | TRBV2 | . | . | TGTGCCAGCAGCCAAGACAGTGGAACTAGCACAGATACGCAGTATTTT | CASSQDSGTSTDTQYF
TRBJ1-1 | TRBV6-2/TRBV6-3 | TRBD1 | once | TGTGCCAGCAGTTACCCTAGGACAGGGGAAAACATGAACACTGAAGCTTTCTTT | CASSYPRTGENMNTEAFF
TRBJ2-3 | TRBV29-1 | . | . | TGCAGCGTTGCGGGTGTAATAACAGATACGCAGTATTTT | CSVAGVITDTQYF
TRBJ2-1 | TRBV7-3 | . | . | TGTGCCAGCAGCTTGGACTGGAACTCAGGCAATGAGCAGTTCTTC | CASSLDWNSGNEQFF
TRBJ2-1 | TRBV7-6 | . | few | TGTGCCAGCAGTTCTAAGAGCTCCTACAATGAGCAGTTCTTC | CASSSKSSYNEQFF
TRBJ2-7 | TRBV20-1 | TRBD2 | . | TGCAGTTGGACTAGCGGTTACGAGCAGTACTTC | CSWTSGYEQYF
TRBJ2-5 | TRBV7-9 | . | few | TGTGCCAGCAGCTTATTAGCCTTGGAAGAGACCCAGTACTTC | CASSLLALEETQYF
TRBJ2-5 | TRBV5-1 | TRBD2 | few | TGCGCCACGTCGCCAGCGGGGCAAGAGACCCAGTACTTC | CATSPAGQETQYF
TRBJ2-1 | TRBV12-3/TRBV12-4 | TRBD1 | few | TGTGCCAGCAGAACCGGGACAGGAGGATACAATGAGCAGTTCTTC | CASRTGTGGYNEQFF
TRBJ2-1 | TRBV2 | . | few | TGTGCCAGCGGTGCACTCGAAACCTTATACAATGAGCAGTTCTTC | CASGALETLYNEQFF
TRBJ2-1 | TRBV28 | TRBD1 | once | TGTGCCAGCACCCTTGAGGGGGCCGCCTTGAATGAGCAGTTCTTC | CASTLEGAALNEQFF
TRBJ2-1 | TRBV28 | . | . | TGTGCCAGCAGTTTATTGGGCAGGGAGCAGTTCTTC | CASSLLGREQFF
TRBJ2-4 | TRBV20-1 | . | . | TGCAGTGCTAGCAGTCAGGGCGGATCCAAAAACATTCAGTACTTC | CSASSQGGSKNIQYF
TRBJ1-2 | TRBV6-5 | . | . | TGTGCCAGCAGTACCCGGACAGAGCCGGATGGCTACATCTTC | CASSTRTEPDGYIF
TRBJ2-1 | TRBV7-3 | . | . | TGTGCCAGCAGCTTAGGCCAGGCCTCCTACAATGAGCAGTTCTTC | CASSLGQASYNEQFF
TRBJ2-1 | TRBV5-1 | TRBD2 | . | TGCGCCAGCAGCCCCATAGCTAGCGGGAAGTTGGATGAGCAGTTCTTC | CASSPIASGKLDEQFF
TRBJ2-7 | TRBV12-3/TRBV12-4 | . | few | TGTGCCAGCAGTTTATCGGGACTCCTCTACGAGCAGTACTTC | CASSLSGLLYEQYF
TRBJ2-1 | TRBV29-1 | TRBD1 | few | TGCAGCGTGGATAACAGGGGGACCTCCTACAATGAGCAGTTCTTC | CSVDNRGTSYNEQFF
TRBJ2-7 | TRBV29-1 | TRBD1 | many | TGCAGCGTTGTGGACAGGGGGACCTACGAGCAGTACTTC | CSVVDRGTYEQYF
TRBJ2-4 | TRBV12-3/TRBV12-4 | TRBD1 | few | TGTGCCAGTACCAGGGGGCCCTTGGGGCAGTACTTC | CASTRGPLGQYF
TRBJ1-2 | TRBV4-2 | . | . | TGTGCCAGCAGCCAAGACCTCGGGACGTCTGGCTATGGCTACACCTTC | CASSQDLGTSGYGYTF
TRBJ2-5 | TRBV6-5 | TRBD1 | . | TGTGCCAGCAGTTCCCCCTCCGGTTCGGGCAGGGGGCGAAGAGAGACCCAGTACTTC | CASSSPSGSGRGRRETQYF
TRBJ2-1 | TRBV24-1 | . | few | TGTGCCACCAGTGATTTCTCCCGGGGGATTGGGCAGTTCTTC | CATSDFSRGIGQFF
TRBJ2-6 | TRBV3-1 | TRBD1 | . | TGTGCCAGCAGCCAAGACCCAGGGGGTTACTCTGGGGCCAACGTCCTGACTTTC | CASSQDPGGYSGANVLTF
TRBJ1-2 | TRBV6-5 | . | . | TGTGCCAGCAAAGAGGGGGAAAGTGGCTACACCTTC | CASKEGESGYTF
TRBJ2-7 | TRBV6-5 | TRBD1 | . | TGTGCCAGCAGTTTGACAGGGGAAGTGTACGAGCAGTACTTC | CASSLTGEVYEQYF
TRBJ2-3 | TRBV12-3/TRBV12-4 | . | . | TGTGCCAGCAGTTTAGCGGGAGTATCGGATACGCAGTATTTT | CASSLAGVSDTQYF
TRBJ2-1 | TRBV28 | . | . | TGTGCCAGCACCCCCCAGAGCTCCTACAATGAGCAGTTCTTC | CASTPQSSYNEQFF
TRBJ2-7 | TRBV7-6 | TRBD2 | few | TGTGCCAGCAGTCGTTTCTTAGCGGGATCGGGCTCCTACGAGCAGTACTTC | CASSRFLAGSGSYEQYF
TRBJ2-7 | TRBV20-1 | . | . | TGCAGTGCTAGAGCGGCGTCCACCACCTACGAGCAGTACTTC | CSARAASTTYEQYF
TRBJ2-7 | TRBV9 | . | . | TGTGCCAGCACCCGGTGGGGGGAACTCTCCTACGAGCAGTACTTC | CASTRWGELSYEQYF
TRBJ2-7 | TRBV28 | TRBD1 | . | TGTGCCAGCAGTCCTGGGACAGGGAACGAGCAGTACTTC | CASSPGTGNEQYF
TRBJ2-7 | TRBV28 | TRBD1 | . | TGTGCCAGCGGTTCGGGACAGGTTGTCGGGGAGCAGTACTTC | CASGSGQVVGEQYF
TRBJ2-2 | TRBV9 | . | . | TGTGCCAGCAGCCTACCTTCGGGTGGAGGGGACGCCGGGGAGCTGTTTTTT | CASSLPSGGGDAGELFF
TRBJ2-7 | TRBV29-1 | TRBD1 | once | TGCAGCGTTGTTCGGCCAGGGGGTACCTGCGAGCAGTACTTC | CSVVRPGGTCEQYF
TRBJ2-7 | TRBV12-3/TRBV12-4 | . | . | TGTGCCAGCAGTCTCCGGACAGTGGACTACGAGCAGTACTTC | CASSLRTVDYEQYF
TRBJ2-7 | TRBV29-1 | TRBD1 | few | TGCAGCGTTTGGGACAGGGGAGAAGGCTACGAGCAGTACTTC | CSVWDRGEGYEQYF
TRBJ2-1 | TRBV5-1 | . | few | TGCGCCAGCAGGGGCAACCTTGCCGGAAACTCCTACAATGAGCAGTTCTTC | CASRGNLAGNSYNEQFF
TRBJ1-6 | TRBV20-1 | . | . | TGCAGTGCTAGTACACGCGGCCATAATTCACCCCTCCACTTT | CSASTRGHNSPLHF
TRBJ2-3 | TRBV4-2 | TRBD2 | . | TGTGCCAGCAGCCGGTCCGGGACTAGTGGCACAGATACGCAGTATTTT | CASSRSGTSGTDTQYF
TRBJ1-1 | TRBV2 | TRBD1 | few | TGTGCCAGCAGTCACCGGGACAGGGGGTCTGAAGCTTTCTTT | CASSHRDRGSEAFF
TRBJ2-7 | TRBV6-5 | . | few | TGTGCCAGCCTCGACAGCTACGAGCAGTACTTC | CASLDSYEQYF
TRBJ2-1 | TRBV7-8 | . | few | TGTGCCAGCAGCCCAGGGAAATCGCTGTTTATCGATGAGCAGTTCTTC | CASSPGKSLFIDEQFF
TRBJ2-5 | TRBV28 | TRBD1 | . | TGTGCCAGCAGTTCCACCGGGACAGGGGGCCATCAAGAGACCCAGTACTTC | CASSSTGTGGHQETQYF
TRBJ2-7 | TRBV29-1 | TRBD2 | few | TGCAGCGTTTTCGCCACCCCTAGCGGGGGCTATAATGAGCAGTACTTC | CSVFATPSGGYNEQYF
TRBJ2-1 | TRBV15 | . | . | TGTGCCACCAGCAGAGCCGGGCCGGAGAGCTCCTACAATGAGCAGTTCTTC | CATSRAGPESSYNEQFF
TRBJ2-2 | TRBV7-9 | TRBD2 | few | TGTGCCAGCAGCCCCGTAGCGGGATCGAACACCGGGGAGCTGTTTTTT | CASSPVAGSNTGELFF
TRBJ2-7 | TRBV29-1 | . | . | TGCAGCGCCGCGGGACAACTCGACGAGCAGTACTTC | CSAAGQLDEQYF
TRBJ2-7 | TRBV4-3 | . | . | TGCGCCAGCAGCCAATGGCCAGACGGTAACTACGAGCAGTACTTC | CASSQWPDGNYEQYF
TRBJ2-7 | TRBV28 | TRBD2 | . | TGTGCCAGCAGGTACGGGGGAGGGGAGCAGTACTTC | CASRYGGGEQYF
TRBJ2-1 | TRBV7-8 | . | . | TGTGCCAGCAGCTTTTTAGCCCGACTTTACAATGAGCAGTTCTTC | CASSFLARLYNEQFF
TRBJ2-1 | TRBV27 | TRBD1 | . | TGTGCCAGCAGTTTACAGGGCAGGGGGTCCTACAATGAGCAGTTCTTC | CASSLQGRGSYNEQFF
TRBJ2-7 | TRBV29-1 | TRBD2 | . | TGCAGCACGACTAGCGGGAGTCTTCCCTCCTACGAGCAGTACTTC | CSTTSGSLPSYEQYF
TRBJ2-7 | TRBV10-3 | TRBD1 | few | TGTGCCATCAGTGGGACAGGGTCCGCCGAGCAGTACTTC | CAISGTGSAEQYF